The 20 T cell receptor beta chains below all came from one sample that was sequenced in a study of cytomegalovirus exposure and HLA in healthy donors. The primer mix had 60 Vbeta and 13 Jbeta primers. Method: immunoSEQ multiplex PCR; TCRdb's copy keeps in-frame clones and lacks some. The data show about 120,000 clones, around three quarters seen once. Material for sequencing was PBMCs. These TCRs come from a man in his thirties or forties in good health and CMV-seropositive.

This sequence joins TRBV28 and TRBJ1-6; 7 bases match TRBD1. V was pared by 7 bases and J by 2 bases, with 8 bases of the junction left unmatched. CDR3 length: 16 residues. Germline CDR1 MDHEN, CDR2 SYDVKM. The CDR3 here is CASKRQGGTYNSPLHF. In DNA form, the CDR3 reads TGTGCCAGCAAAAGACAGGGAGGTACCTATAATTCACCCCTCCACTTT.

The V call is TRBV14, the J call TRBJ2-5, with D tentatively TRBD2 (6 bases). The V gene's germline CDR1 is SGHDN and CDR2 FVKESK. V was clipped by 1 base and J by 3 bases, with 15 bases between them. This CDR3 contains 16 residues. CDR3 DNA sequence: TGTGCCAGCAGCCAAGGGGCACTAGCCCGTAAAGAGACCCAGTACTTC. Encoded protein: CASSQGALARKETQYF.

CDR3 bases: TGTGCCAGCAGTTTATGGGCGGGGCAAGAGACCCAGTACTTC. Translation gives CASSLWAGQETQYF. V and J are TRBV28 and TRBJ2-5; D is perhaps TRBD2 (6 bases). The V end lost 0 bases, the J end lost 2 bases, and 7 bases lay between the germline ends. CDR1 and CDR2 (germline): MDHEN, SYDVKM. The CDR3 runs to 14 residues.

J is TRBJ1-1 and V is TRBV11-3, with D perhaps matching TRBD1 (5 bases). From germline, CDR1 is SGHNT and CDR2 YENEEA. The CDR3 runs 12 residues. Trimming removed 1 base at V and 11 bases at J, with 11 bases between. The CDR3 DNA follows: TGTGCCAGCAGCTTAGTAGGGGCAGGGGCTTTCTTT. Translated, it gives CASSLVGAGAFF.

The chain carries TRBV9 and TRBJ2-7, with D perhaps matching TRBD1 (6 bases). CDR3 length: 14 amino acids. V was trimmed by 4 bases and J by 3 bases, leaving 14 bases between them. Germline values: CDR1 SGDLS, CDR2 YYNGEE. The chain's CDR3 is CASSYTQGSYEQYF. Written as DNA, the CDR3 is TGTGCCAGCAGCTACACGCAGGGGAGCTACGAGCAGTACTTC. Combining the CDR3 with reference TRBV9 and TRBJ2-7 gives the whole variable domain DSGVTQTPKHLITATGQRVTLRCSPRSGDLSVYWYQQSLDQGLQFLIQYYNGEERAKGNILERFSAQQFPDLHSELNLSSLELGDSALYFCASSYTQGSYEQYFGPGTRLTVT.

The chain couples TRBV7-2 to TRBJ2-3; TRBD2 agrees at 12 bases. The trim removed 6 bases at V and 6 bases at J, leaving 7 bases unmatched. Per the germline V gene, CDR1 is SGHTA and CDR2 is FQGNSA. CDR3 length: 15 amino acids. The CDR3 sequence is CASRAPGLAGDTQYF. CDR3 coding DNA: TGTGCCAGCAGGGCACCGGGACTAGCGGGTGATACGCAGTATTTT.

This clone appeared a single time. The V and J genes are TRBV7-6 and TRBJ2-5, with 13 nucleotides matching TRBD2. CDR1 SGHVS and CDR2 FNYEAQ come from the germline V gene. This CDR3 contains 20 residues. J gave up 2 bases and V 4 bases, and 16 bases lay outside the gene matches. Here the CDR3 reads CASSSYTSGGAKSPQETQYF. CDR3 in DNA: TGTGCCAGCAGCTCCTATACTAGCGGGGGGGCCAAAAGCCCACAAGAGACCCAGTACTTC.

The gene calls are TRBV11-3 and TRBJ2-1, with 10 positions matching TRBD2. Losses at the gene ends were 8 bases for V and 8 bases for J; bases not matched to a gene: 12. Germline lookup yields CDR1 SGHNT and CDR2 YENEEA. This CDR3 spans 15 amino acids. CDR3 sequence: CASRYSSGSGDEQFF. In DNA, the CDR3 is TGTGCCAGCCGCTACTCTAGCGGGAGCGGGGATGAGCAGTTCTTC.

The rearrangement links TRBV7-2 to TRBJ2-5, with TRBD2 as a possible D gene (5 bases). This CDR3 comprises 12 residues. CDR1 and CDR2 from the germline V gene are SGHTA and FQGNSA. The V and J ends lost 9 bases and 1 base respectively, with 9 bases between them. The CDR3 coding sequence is TGTGCCAGTGGACTGATCCAAGAGACCCAGTACTTC. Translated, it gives CASGLIQETQYF.

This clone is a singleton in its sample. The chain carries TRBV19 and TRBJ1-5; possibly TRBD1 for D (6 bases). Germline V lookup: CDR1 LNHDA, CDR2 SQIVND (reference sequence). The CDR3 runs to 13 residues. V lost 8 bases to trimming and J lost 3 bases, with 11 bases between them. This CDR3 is CASLQGFNQPQHF. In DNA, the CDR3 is TGTGCCAGTTTGCAGGGGTTCAATCAGCCCCAGCATTTT. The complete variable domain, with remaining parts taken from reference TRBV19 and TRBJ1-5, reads DGGITQSPKYLFRKEGQNVTLSCEQNLNHDAMYWYRQDPGQGLRLIYYSQIVNDFQKGDIAEGYSVSREKKESFPLTVTSAQKNPTAFYLCASLQGFNQPQHFGDGTRLSIL.

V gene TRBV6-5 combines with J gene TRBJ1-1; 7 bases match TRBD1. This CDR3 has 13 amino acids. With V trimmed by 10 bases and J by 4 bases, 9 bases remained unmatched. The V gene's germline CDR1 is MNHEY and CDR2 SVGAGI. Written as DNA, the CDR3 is TGTGCCACCGATACAGGGGCTGGCACTGAAGCTTTCTTT. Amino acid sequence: CATDTGAGTEAFF.

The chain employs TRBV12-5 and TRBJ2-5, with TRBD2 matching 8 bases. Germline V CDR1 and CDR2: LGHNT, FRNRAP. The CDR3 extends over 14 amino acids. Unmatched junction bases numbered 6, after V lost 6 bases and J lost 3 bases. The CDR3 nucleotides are TGTGCTAGTGGGGATAGCGGGGCCGAAGAGACCCAGTACTTC. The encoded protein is CASGDSGAEETQYF.

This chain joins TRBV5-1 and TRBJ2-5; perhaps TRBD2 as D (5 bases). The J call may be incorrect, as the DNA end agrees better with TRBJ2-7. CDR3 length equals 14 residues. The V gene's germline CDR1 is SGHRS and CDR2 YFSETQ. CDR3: CASSLDGNSYEQYF. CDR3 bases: TGCGCCAGCAGCTTGGACGGGAACTCCTACGAGCAGTACTTC.

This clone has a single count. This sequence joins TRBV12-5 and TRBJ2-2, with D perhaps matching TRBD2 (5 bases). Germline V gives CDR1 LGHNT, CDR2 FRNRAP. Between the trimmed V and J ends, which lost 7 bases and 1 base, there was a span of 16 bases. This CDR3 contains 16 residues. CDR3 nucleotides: TGTGCTAGTGCCCCTCCTTACCGGGGGAACACCGGGGAGCTGTTTTTT. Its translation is CASAPPYRGNTGELFF.

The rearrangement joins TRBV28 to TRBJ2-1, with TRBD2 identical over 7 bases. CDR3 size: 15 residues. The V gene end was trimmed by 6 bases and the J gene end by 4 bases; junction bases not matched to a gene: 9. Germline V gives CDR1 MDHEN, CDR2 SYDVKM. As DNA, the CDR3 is TGTGCCAGCAGGCAAGCGGGGAGAAGTTACAATGAGCAGTTCTTC. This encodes CASRQAGRSYNEQFF.

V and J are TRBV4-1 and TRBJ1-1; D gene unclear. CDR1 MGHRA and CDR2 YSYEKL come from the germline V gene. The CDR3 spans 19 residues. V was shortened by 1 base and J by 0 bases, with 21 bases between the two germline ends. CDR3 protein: CASSQVLSAAQILNTEAFF. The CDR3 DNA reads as TGCGCCAGCAGCCAAGTTTTGTCGGCGGCGCAGATTCTGAACACTGAAGCTTTCTTT.

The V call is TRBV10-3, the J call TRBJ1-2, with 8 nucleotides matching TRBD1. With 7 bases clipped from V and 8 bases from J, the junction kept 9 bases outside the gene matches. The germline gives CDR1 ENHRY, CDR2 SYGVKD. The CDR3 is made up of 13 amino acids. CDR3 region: CAINFGQGEGYTF. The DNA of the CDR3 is TGTGCCATCAATTTCGGACAGGGAGAGGGCTACACCTTC.

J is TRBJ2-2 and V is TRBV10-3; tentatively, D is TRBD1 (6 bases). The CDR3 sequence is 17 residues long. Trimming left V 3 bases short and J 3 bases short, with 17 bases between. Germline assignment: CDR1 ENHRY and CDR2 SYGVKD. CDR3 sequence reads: CAISDPGHKPYTGELFF. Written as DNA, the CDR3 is TGTGCCATCAGTGACCCGGGACACAAACCTTACACCGGGGAGCTGTTTTTT.

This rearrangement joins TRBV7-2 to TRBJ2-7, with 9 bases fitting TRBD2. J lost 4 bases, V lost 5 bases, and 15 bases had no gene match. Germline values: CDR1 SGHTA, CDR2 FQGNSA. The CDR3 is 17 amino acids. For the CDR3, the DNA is TGTGCCAGCAGCCCTCGGCATAGCGGGAGTTTATTGTACGAGCAGTACTTC. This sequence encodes CASSPRHSGSLLYEQYF.

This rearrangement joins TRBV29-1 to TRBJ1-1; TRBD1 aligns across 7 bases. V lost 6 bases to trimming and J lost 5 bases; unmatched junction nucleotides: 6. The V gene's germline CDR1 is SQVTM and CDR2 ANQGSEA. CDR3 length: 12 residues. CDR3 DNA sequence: TGCAGCGTACACAGGGGTGATACTGAAGCTTTCTTT. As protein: CSVHRGDTEAFF.